This T cell receptor (beta chain) was observed in a study of T cell responses to AZD1222 COVID-19 vaccine. For the study at large: Samples with a second dose at about 4 or about 12 weeks were pooled together.

TCRdb's copy holds only in-frame clones and misses some; the assay was immunoSEQ multiplex PCR. The data show 97,000 or so clones, roughly 90% seen once. Study-level results: Just five or six AZD1222 recipients were seropositive at baseline. Repertoire collection took place solely once the T cell response had peaked.

As regards this clone: Antigen unknown.

CDR3 length: 15 residues. Per the germline V gene, CDR1 is SGHNT and CDR2 is YENEEA. The sample was peripheral blood, taken on day 0 of AZD1222 vaccination. The V gene is TRBV11-3, the J gene TRBJ1-1; tentatively, D is TRBD1 (5 bases). The TCR originated in an adult in good health. In DNA form, the CDR3 reads TGTGACTGTGATTTTACGGGGCAGGAGAACACTGAAGCTTTCTTT. Protein product: CDCDFTGQENTEAFF.